This T cell receptor beta chain is from a study of shared clonotypes between healthy human individuals. In the authors' methods: ImmunoSEQ output lacked quality scores and full-length reads, limiting matched filtering. Measured with immunoSEQ multiplex PCR; TCRdb has only the in-frame clones, and not every one. The D gene and trimming were derived from the DNA, and the V and J assignments and clone size from that table. The data hold about 2 million clones, with about 95% observed a single time. The CDR3 is 15 residues long. Germline assignment: CDR1 SEHNR and CDR2 FQNEAQ (reference sequence). Trimming pared 1 base from V and 7 bases from J, leaving 14 bases between. Terminally differentiated effector memory CD45RA+ cells were excluded from the naive CD8 cells, which were CD45RO-negative and positively selected for CCR7.

The chain employs TRBV7-9 and TRBJ2-1; D gene ambiguous. Sequencing was performed on naive CD8+ T cells sorted from blood. This receptor was obtained from a man aged 18 to 30 in good health. CDR3 loop: CASSLVSGEINEQFF. CDR3 nucleotide sequence: TGTGCCAGCAGCTTAGTCTCAGGAGAGATTAATGAGCAGTTCTTC. Variable domain in full (rest from reference TRBV7-9 and TRBJ2-1): DTGVSQNPRHKITKRGQNVTFRCDPISEHNRLYWYRQTLGQGPEFLTYFQNEAQLEKSRLLSDRFSAERPKGSFSTLEIQRTEQGDSAMYLCASSLVSGEINEQFFGPGTRLTVL.